This T cell receptor beta chain was sequenced during a study of shared clonotypes between healthy human individuals. The overall study: Three men and two women, aged 18 to 49, were donors. Per donor, CD8 memory used one plate, CD8 naive used two, CD4 memory used three and CD4 naive used three.

Note on this clone: The antigen is undetermined.

Assay used: immunoSEQ multiplex PCR; TCRdb lists only in-frame clones, some missing. The table records millions of clones, over 85% of them present only once. The CDR3 extends over 17 amino acids. The V end was cut by 1 base, the J end by 4 bases, with 19 bases between. Germline CDR1 SGHTA, CDR2 FQGNSA. Findings of the study overall: Relative to memory subsets, naive subsets generally showed larger estimated richness. Sequencing depth was expected to affect clonotype sharing among donors.

The TCR comes from a man between 18 and 35 years old in good health. Some clones in this sample may be carry-over from other donors' samples. The chain carries TRBV7-2 and TRBJ1-2; D remains unclear. Material for sequencing was naive CD4+ T cells from PBMCs. The subset here: CD45RA+ positively selected. CDR3 sequence: CASSLDSGRPTTYGYTF. The CDR3 region has the DNA TGTGCCAGCAGCTTAGATTCGGGCAGACCAACAACCTATGGCTACACCTTC.